Here is one TCR beta chain with its context. The antigen remains undetermined. The sample is drawn from a study of cytomegalovirus exposure and HLA in healthy donors. Findings of the study overall: Likely technical artifact: a cluster of highly shared sequence variants.

In germline, CDR1 is SNHLY, CDR2 FYNNEI. The CDR3 runs to 14 residues. V trimming: 11 bases; J trimming: 2 bases; junction bases outside the gene matches: 5. Researchers ran the PCR with 60 Vbeta and 13 Jbeta primers. Here immunoSEQ multiplex PCR was the method, and the copy in TCRdb shows in-frame clones only, minus some. The data show about 91,000 clones, around 80% seen once. Though nominally healthy at sampling, donors likely had unrecorded immune exposures. The chain joins TRBV2 to TRBJ2-2, with TRBD1 matching over 10 bases. The sequence was obtained from a male donor in good health and CMV-seropositive. Source material: PBMCs. The CDR3 DNA follows: TGTGCCGCCGGACAGGGGGGAAACACCGGGGAGCTGTTTTTT. It translates to CAAGQGGNTGELFF.